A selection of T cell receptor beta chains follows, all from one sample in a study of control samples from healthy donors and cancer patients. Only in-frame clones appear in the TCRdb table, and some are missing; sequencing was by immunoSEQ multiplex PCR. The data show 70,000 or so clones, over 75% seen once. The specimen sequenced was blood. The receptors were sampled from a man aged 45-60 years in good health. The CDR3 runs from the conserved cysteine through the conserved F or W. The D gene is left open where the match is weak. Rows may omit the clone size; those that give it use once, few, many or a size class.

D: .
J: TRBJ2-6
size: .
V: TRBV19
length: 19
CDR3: CASSILRGQTRSGANVLTF
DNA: TGTGCCAGTAGTATATTGCGCGGACAGACTCGCTCTGGGGCCAACGTCCTGACTTTC

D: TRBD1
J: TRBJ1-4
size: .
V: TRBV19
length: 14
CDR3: CASSMWTGGEKLFF
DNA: TGTGCCAGTAGTATGTGGACAGGGGGCGAAAAACTGTTTTTT

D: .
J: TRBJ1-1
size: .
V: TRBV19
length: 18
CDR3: CASSITGTARRMNTEAFF
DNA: TGTGCCAGTAGTATAACCGGGACCGCTCGGAGGATGAACACTGAAGCTTTCTTT

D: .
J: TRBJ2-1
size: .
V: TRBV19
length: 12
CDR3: CASSTGRNEQFF
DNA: TGTGCCAGTAGTACCGGGAGAAATGAGCAGTTCTTC

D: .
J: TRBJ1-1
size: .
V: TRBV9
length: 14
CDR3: CASSSGLLNTEAFF
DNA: TGTGCCAGCAGCTCGGGACTTCTGAACACTGAAGCTTTCTTT

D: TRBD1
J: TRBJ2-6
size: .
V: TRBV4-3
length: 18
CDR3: CASSQGGDRLSGANVLTF
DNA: TGCGCCAGCAGCCAAGGGGGGGACAGGCTCTCTGGGGCCAACGTCCTGACTTTC

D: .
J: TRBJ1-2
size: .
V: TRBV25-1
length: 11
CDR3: CASNSWQGYTF
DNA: TGTGCCAGCAATTCCTGGCAGGGCTACACCTTC

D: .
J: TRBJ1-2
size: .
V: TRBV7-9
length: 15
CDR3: CASSPTGGANYGYTF
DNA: TGTGCCAGCAGCCCAACGGGGGGAGCTAACTATGGCTACACCTTC

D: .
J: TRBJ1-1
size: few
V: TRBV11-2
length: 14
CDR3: CASSFSLADTEAFF
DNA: TGTGCCAGCAGCTTTTCTTTGGCCGACACTGAAGCTTTCTTT

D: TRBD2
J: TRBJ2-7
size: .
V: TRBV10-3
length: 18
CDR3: CAISELKREGYSTYEQYF
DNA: TGTGCCATCAGTGAGTTAAAGCGGGAGGGCTACTCTACCTACGAGCAGTACTTC

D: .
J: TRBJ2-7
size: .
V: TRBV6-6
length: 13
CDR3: CASSYSIRDEQYF
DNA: TGTGCCAGCAGTTACTCGATCAGAGACGAGCAGTACTTC

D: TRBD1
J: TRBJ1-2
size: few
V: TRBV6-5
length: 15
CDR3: CASSYSRTGLYGYTF
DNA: TGTGCCAGCAGTTACTCAAGGACAGGTCTCTATGGCTACACCTTC

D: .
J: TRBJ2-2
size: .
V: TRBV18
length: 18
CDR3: CASSPPFGGSSSFGELFF
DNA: TGTGCCAGCTCACCACCGTTCGGCGGCAGTTCAAGTTTTGGGGAGCTGTTTTTT

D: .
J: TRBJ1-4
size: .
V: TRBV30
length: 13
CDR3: CAWTSGGREKLFF
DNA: TGTGCCTGGACCTCGGGCGGAAGGGAAAAACTGTTTTTT

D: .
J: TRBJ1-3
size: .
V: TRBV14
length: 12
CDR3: CASSQGAYTIYF
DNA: TGTGCCAGCAGCCAGGGGGCATACACCATATATTTT

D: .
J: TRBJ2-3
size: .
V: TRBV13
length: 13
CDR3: CASSPQGLDTQYF
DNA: TGTGCCAGCAGCCCCCAAGGACTGGATACGCAGTATTTT

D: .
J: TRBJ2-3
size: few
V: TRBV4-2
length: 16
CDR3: CASSHLESSHTDTQYF
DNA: TGTGCCAGCAGCCATTTAGAGAGTTCCCACACAGATACGCAGTATTTT

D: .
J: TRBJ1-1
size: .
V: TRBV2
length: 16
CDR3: CASSVQKQAPETEAFF
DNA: TGTGCCAGCAGTGTTCAAAAACAGGCCCCGGAGACTGAAGCTTTCTTT

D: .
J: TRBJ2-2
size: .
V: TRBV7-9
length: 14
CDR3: CASFGGANPGELFF
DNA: TGTGCCAGCTTCGGCGGGGCTAACCCCGGGGAGCTGTTTTTT

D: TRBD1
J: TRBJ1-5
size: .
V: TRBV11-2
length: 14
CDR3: CASSLGQGNQPQHF
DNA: TGTGCCAGCAGCTTAGGACAGGGAAATCAGCCCCAGCATTTT

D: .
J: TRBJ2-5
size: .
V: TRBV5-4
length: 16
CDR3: CASSLVVAFGEETQYF
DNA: TGTGCCAGCAGCTTGGTGGTTGCTTTTGGGGAAGAGACCCAGTACTTC

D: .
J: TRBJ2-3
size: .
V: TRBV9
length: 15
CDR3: CASSVLSASTDTQYF
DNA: TGTGCCAGCAGCGTTCTTTCAGCCTCCACAGATACGCAGTATTTT

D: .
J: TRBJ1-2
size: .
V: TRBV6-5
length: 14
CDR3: CASSYSGSNYGYTF
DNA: TGTGCCAGCAGTTATTCCGGCAGTAACTATGGCTACACCTTC

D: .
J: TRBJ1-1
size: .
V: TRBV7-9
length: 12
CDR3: CASSPHKGHAFF
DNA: TGTGCCAGCAGCCCCCATAAGGGACACGCTTTCTTT

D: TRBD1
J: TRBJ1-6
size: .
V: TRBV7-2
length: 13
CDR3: CASSGDRLTPLHF
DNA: TGTGCCAGCAGCGGGGACAGGCTGACACCCCTCCACTTT

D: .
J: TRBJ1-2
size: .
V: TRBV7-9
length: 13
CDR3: CASSLSTRYGYTF
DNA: TGTGCCAGCAGCTTGAGCACCCGATATGGCTACACCTTC